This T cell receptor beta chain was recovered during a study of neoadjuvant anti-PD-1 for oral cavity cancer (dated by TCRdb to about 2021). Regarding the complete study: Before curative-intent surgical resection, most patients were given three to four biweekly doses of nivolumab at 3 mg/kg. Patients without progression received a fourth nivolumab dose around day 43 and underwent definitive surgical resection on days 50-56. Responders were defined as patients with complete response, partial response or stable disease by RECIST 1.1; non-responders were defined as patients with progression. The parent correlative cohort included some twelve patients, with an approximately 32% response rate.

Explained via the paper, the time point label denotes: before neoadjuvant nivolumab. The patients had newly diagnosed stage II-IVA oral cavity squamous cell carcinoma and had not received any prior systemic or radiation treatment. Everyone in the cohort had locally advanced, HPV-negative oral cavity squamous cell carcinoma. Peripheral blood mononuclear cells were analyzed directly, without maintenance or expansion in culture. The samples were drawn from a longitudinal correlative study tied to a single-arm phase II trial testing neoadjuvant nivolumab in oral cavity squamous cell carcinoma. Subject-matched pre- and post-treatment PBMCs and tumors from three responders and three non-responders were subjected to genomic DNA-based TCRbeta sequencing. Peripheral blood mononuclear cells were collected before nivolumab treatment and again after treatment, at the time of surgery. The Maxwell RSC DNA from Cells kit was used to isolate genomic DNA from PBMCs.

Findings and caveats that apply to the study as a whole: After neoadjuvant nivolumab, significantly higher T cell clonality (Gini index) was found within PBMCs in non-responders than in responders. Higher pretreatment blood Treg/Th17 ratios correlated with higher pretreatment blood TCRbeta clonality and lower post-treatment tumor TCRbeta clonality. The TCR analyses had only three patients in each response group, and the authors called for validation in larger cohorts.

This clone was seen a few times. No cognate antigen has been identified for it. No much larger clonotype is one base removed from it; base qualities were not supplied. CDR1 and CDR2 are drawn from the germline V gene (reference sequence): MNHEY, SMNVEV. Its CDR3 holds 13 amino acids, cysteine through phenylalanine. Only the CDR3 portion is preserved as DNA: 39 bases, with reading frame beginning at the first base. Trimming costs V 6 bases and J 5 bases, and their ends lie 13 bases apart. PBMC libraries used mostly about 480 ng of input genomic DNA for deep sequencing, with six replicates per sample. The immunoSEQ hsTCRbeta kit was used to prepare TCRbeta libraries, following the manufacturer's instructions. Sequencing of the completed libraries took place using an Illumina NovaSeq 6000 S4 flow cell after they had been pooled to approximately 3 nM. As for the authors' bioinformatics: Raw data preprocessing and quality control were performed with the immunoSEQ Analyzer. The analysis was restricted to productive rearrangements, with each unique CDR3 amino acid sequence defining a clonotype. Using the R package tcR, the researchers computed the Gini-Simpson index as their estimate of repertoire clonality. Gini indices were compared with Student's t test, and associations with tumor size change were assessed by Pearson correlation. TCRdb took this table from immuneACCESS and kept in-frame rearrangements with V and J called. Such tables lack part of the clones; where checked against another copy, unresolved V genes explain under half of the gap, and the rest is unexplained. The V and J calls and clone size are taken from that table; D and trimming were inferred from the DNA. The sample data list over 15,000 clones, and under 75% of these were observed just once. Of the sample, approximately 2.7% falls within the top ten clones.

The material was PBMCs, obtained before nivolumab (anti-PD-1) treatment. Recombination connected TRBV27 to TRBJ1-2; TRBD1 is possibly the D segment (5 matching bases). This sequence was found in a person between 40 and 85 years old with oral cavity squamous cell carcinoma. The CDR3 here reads CASSLDMGYGYTF. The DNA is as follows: TGTGCCAGCAGCTTGGACATGGGATATGGCTACACCTTC.